This entry lists 30 T cell receptor beta chains sequenced from one sample in a study of OX40 agonist ivuxolimab in advanced cancers. The method was immunoSEQ multiplex PCR; TCRdb's version includes in-frame clones alone and lacks a portion of them. The table has around 80,000 clones, around 90% seen once; the top ten hold 2.3%. The specimen comprised CD4+ or CD8+ T cells sorted from blood, sampled in a trial of the OX40 agonist ivuxolimab. Receptor source: an adult with an advanced solid tumor such as melanoma, head and neck, liver or kidney cancer.

This clone was observed a single time. This rearrangement joins TRBV20-1 to TRBJ2-7; 7 positions agree with TRBD2. Looked up from germline, CDR1 is DFQATT and CDR2 is SNEGSKA (reference sequence). The J segment lost 7 bases and the V segment lost 6 bases, leaving 6 bases of the junction unmatched. This CDR3 contains 11 residues. Written as DNA, the CDR3 is TGCAGTGCGCGACCCGGGGGGGAGCAGTACTTC. This gives the protein CSARPGGEQYF.

The V and J genes are TRBV28 and TRBJ2-5; maybe TRBD1 (5 bases). The germline V and J ends were trimmed by 6 bases and 10 bases, with 15 bases remaining between them. The CDR3 totals 12 residues. Germline values: CDR1 MDHEN, CDR2 SYDVKM. The chain's CDR3 is CASSSPPQGQYF. The DNA for the CDR3 is TGTGCCAGCAGCTCGCCCCCCCAGGGCCAGTACTTC.

This clone was counted a few times. The V gene is TRBV7-9, the J gene TRBJ2-7, with 9 bases identical to TRBD1. Germline trimming cut 4 bases from V and 6 bases from J; bases unmatched to any gene: 4. Per germline, CDR1 SEHNR and CDR2 FQNEAQ (reference sequence). This CDR3 has 13 amino acids. DNA for the CDR3: TGTGCCAGCAGCTGGACAGGGGTTGGCGAGCAGTACTTC. The encoded protein is CASSWTGVGEQYF. Using reference TRBV7-9 and TRBJ2-7 for the parts outside the CDR3, the full variable domain is DTGVSQNPRHKITKRGQNVTFRCDPISEHNRLYWYRQTLGQGPEFLTYFQNEAQLEKSRLLSDRFSAERPKGSFSTLEIQRTEQGDSAMYLCASSWTGVGEQYFGPGTRLTVT.

V usage is TRBV30 and J usage is TRBJ2-5, with D unclear. The germline CDR1 and CDR2 sequences are GTSNPN and SVGIG (reference sequence). The V gene lost 2 bases and the J gene lost 7 bases, with 8 bases spanning the gap. The CDR3 runs to 11 residues. The CDR3 protein is CAWSKTGTQYF. DNA for the CDR3: TGTGCCTGGAGTAAGACCGGGACCCAGTACTTC.

V is TRBV7-9 and J is TRBJ2-3; D ambiguous. V lost 8 bases and J lost 0, with 15 bases in between. Germline loops: CDR1 SEHNR, CDR2 FQNEAQ (reference sequence). The CDR3 covers 15 residues. CDR3 amino acids: CASVPLGGSTDTQYF. CDR3 in DNA: TGTGCCAGCGTTCCACTCGGCGGTAGCACAGATACGCAGTATTTT.

The chain is built from TRBV6-5 and TRBJ2-1, with D perhaps matching TRBD1 (5 bases). CDR3 length: 15 residues. Germline loops: CDR1 MNHEY, CDR2 SVGAGI. Trimming shortened V by 7 bases and J by 8 bases, and 21 bases separated the two germline ends. The CDR3 loop reads CASTQSGALRHEQFF. DNA of the CDR3: TGTGCCAGCACCCAAAGTGGGGCTTTGCGACATGAGCAGTTCTTC.

The V and J genes are TRBV19 and TRBJ1-3; weak D call: TRBD1 (5 bases). The ends were cut back, 8 bases at V and 7 bases at J, with 24 bases in the middle. Per germline, CDR1 LNHDA and CDR2 SQIVND (reference sequence). This CDR3 spans 16 amino acids. CDR3 bases: TGTGCCAGTTTTCACTCCGGGACCCCACGGAGGAACACCATATATTTT. Protein: CASFHSGTPRRNTIYF.

This chain uses TRBV7-8 with TRBJ1-5, with D uncertain. This CDR3 has 15 residues. Per the germline V gene, CDR1 is SGHVS and CDR2 is FQNEAQ. Trimming pared 0 bases from V and 5 bases from J, leaving 11 bases between. The CDR3 reads CASSLAWNGYQPQHF. CDR3 coding DNA: TGTGCCAGCAGCTTAGCGTGGAACGGCTATCAGCCCCAGCATTTT.

This sequence joins TRBV7-3 and TRBJ2-6; possible D gene TRBD1, 6 bases. The germline gives CDR1 SGHTA, CDR2 FQGTGA. There are 16 residues in the CDR3. V lost 5 bases and J lost 1, with 12 bases in between. The CDR3 DNA follows: TGTGCCAGCAGCCTGAACAGGGCTTCTGGGGCCAACGTCCTGACTTTC. Its translation: CASSLNRASGANVLTF.

The chain is built from TRBV7-2 and TRBJ2-5; tentatively, D is TRBD1 (6 bases). CDR1 is SGHTA, CDR2 FQGNSA, per germline. The V and J ends lost 2 bases and 1 base respectively, with 14 bases between them. The CDR3 has 16 amino acids. The CDR3 sequence: CASSLIGGSAQETQYF. As DNA, the CDR3 is TGTGCCAGCAGCTTAATAGGGGGTAGCGCCCAAGAGACCCAGTACTTC.

This sequence joins TRBV28 and TRBJ2-7; tentatively, D is TRBD2 (7 bases). From germline, CDR1 is MDHEN and CDR2 SYDVKM. V was pared by 3 bases and J by 0 bases, with 18 bases between. This CDR3 has 17 amino acids. The CDR3 DNA is TGTGCCAGCAGTTTTAGGGAGGGACAATCAGGCTCCTACGAGCAGTACTTC. Residues: CASSFREGQSGSYEQYF.

This clone was seen more than once but under ten times. V gene TRBV28 combines with J gene TRBJ1-6; D gene ambiguous. Between the trimmed V and J ends, which lost 6 bases and 8 bases, there was a span of 5 bases. Per germline, CDR1 MDHEN and CDR2 SYDVKM. CDR3 length: 11 residues. The CDR3 region has the DNA TGTGCCAGCAGGTCGGATTCACCCCTCCACTTT. Encoded protein: CASRSDSPLHF.

The chain recombines TRBV6-4 with TRBJ2-1, with TRBD2 identical over 14 bases. There are 17 residues in the CDR3. Unmatched junction bases numbered 8, after V lost 3 bases and J lost 7 bases. Germline V CDR1 and CDR2: MRHNA, SNTAGT. The CDR3 sequence is CASSEEGLAGVVNEQFF. The DNA of the CDR3 is TGTGCCAGCAGTGAAGAGGGACTAGCGGGAGTGGTGAATGAGCAGTTCTTC.

The genes are TRBV5-1 and TRBJ2-5; 10 bases map to TRBD2. The ends lost 6 bases at V and 4 bases at J; junction bases unmatched: 9. The CDR3 sequence is 15 residues long. Germline V gene data show CDR1 as SGHRS and CDR2 as YFSETQ. For the CDR3, the DNA is TGCGCCAGCAAAGAACTACTAGCGGGAATAGAGACCCAGTACTTC. This translates into CASKELLAGIETQYF. The whole variable domain, filled in from reference TRBV5-1 and TRBJ2-5, reads KAGVTQTPRYLIKTRGQQVTLSCSPISGHRSVSWYQQTPGQGLQFLFEYFSETQRNKGNFPGRFSGRQFSNSRSEMNVSTLELGDSALYLCASKELLAGIETQYFGPGTRLLVL.

The rearrangement joins TRBV9 to TRBJ2-2; no reliable D call. Germline V CDR1 and CDR2: SGDLS, YYNGEE. The CDR3 is 14 residues long. Trimming removed 3 bases from V and 4 bases from J, with 10 bases in between. CDR3 in amino acids: CASSGTAITGELFF. Written as DNA, the CDR3 is TGTGCCAGCAGCGGGACGGCGATCACCGGGGAGCTGTTTTTT.

The rearrangement uses TRBV9 and TRBJ2-7; unclear D gene. The CDR3 is 14 residues long. Germline assignment: CDR1 SGDLS and CDR2 YYNGEE. The germline V and J ends were trimmed by 0 bases and 1 base, with 8 bases remaining between them. The CDR3 reads CASSVGGQSYEQYF. The CDR3, as DNA: TGTGCCAGCAGCGTAGGTGGGCAGTCCTACGAGCAGTACTTC. The full variable domain, in which reference TRBV9 and TRBJ2-7 provide the parts outside the CDR3, is DSGVTQTPKHLITATGQRVTLRCSPRSGDLSVYWYQQSLDQGLQFLIQYYNGEERAKGNILERFSAQQFPDLHSELNLSSLELGDSALYFCASSVGGQSYEQYFGPGTRLTVT.

The CDR3 DNA sequence: TGTGCCAGCGCCCTTGGGGGATTTGGTGAAAAACTGTTTTTT. Translated: CASALGGFGEKLFF. The chain has TRBV7-9 and TRBJ1-4; tentative D call: TRBD1 (5 bases). Germline V gene sequence: CDR1 SEHNR, CDR2 FQNEAQ (reference sequence). V was shortened by 8 bases and J by 7 bases, with 17 bases between the two germline ends. The CDR3 runs 14 residues.

This clone came up a few times. The CDR3 region has the DNA TGTGCCTGGGCCCCGGGGGGCAATCAGCCCCAGCATTTT. Translation gives CAWAPGGNQPQHF. This chain joins TRBV30 and TRBJ1-5, with TRBD1 as a possible D gene (5 bases). CDR1 is GTSNPN and CDR2 is SVGIG in the germline V gene (reference sequence). The CDR3 loop spans 13 amino acids. Trimming took 5 bases from V and 2 from J, leaving 10 bases between them.

The gene calls are TRBV5-4 and TRBJ2-7; 11 bases agree with TRBD2. V shed 3 bases and J 4 bases; nucleotides not matched to a gene: 9. CDR1 and CDR2 from the germline V gene are SGHNT and YYREEE (reference sequence). CDR3 length: 16 residues. The CDR3 region has the DNA TGTGCCAGCAGCTCCATTTTAGCGGGAGGGCCTTACGAGCAGTACTTC. Its protein product is CASSSILAGGPYEQYF.

The chain carries TRBV29-1 and TRBJ1-1; possibly TRBD1 for D (5 bases). This CDR3 contains 13 residues. Germline CDR1 SQVTM, CDR2 ANQGSEA. The V gene lost 8 bases and the J gene lost 4 bases, with 17 bases spanning the gap. The CDR3 sequence: CSFQRQGGTEAFF. The CDR3, as DNA: TGCAGCTTTCAGAGGCAGGGAGGCACTGAAGCTTTCTTT.

This chain joins TRBV5-4 and TRBJ2-5; 8 bases are shared with TRBD1. V dropped 1 base and J dropped 5; count of bases not matched to a gene: 7. CDR1 SGHNT and CDR2 YYREEE come from the germline V gene (reference sequence). This CDR3 has 15 amino acids. The CDR3 DNA is TGTGCCAGCAGCTTGCCGGCAGGGGGCAGGGAGACCCAGTACTTC. This codes for CASSLPAGGRETQYF.

This chain connects TRBV25-1 to TRBJ2-7, with D perhaps matching TRBD2 (6 bases). Germline values: CDR1 MGHDK, CDR2 SYGVNS. The germline V and J ends were trimmed by 3 bases and 2 bases, with 14 bases remaining between them. The CDR3 runs to 15 residues. The CDR3: CASSDPGAGTYEQYF. In DNA, the CDR3 is TGTGCCAGCAGTGACCCCGGGGCGGGGACCTACGAGCAGTACTTC.

This clone showed up just a few times. The chain has TRBV5-8 and TRBJ1-2, with a tentative D call TRBD1 (5 bases). This CDR3 region has 16 residues. Germline V CDR1 and CDR2: SGHTS, YDEGEE. Trimming took 5 bases from V and 4 from J, leaving 21 bases between them. The CDR3 region is CASSSGGGRAFYGYTF. CDR3 nucleotides: TGTGCCAGCAGTTCTGGAGGTGGCAGGGCTTTCTATGGCTACACCTTC.

The chain couples TRBV29-1 to TRBJ1-1, with D unresolved. The CDR3 contains 13 residues. The germline gives CDR1 SQVTM, CDR2 ANQGSEA. V dropped 7 bases and J dropped 2 bases, with 14 bases sitting between them. The CDR3 sequence: CSGETRANTEAFF. For the CDR3, the DNA is TGCAGCGGCGAGACGAGGGCTAACACTGAAGCTTTCTTT.

This clone was seen a few times. The J gene is TRBJ1-1, the V gene TRBV19; 7 bases are a match to TRBD1. J lost 10 bases, V lost 0 bases, and 8 bases had no gene match. The CDR3 has 14 amino acids. Germline-derived CDR1 and CDR2 are LNHDA and SQIVND (reference sequence). For the CDR3, the DNA is TGTGCCAGTAGTATAGACCTGGACAGGCTGAGAGCTTTCTTT. It encodes CASSIDLDRLRAFF.

The CDR3 here is CASTAEGAEQFF. The CDR3 bases are TGTGCCAGCACCGCGGAAGGAGCTGAGCAGTTCTTC. The gene calls are TRBV2 and TRBJ2-1, with D uncertain. The CDR3 has 12 residues. CDR1 SNHLY and CDR2 FYNNEI come from the germline V gene. V gave up 7 bases and J gave up 9 bases, with 13 bases separating them. Variable domain in full (rest from reference TRBV2 and TRBJ2-1): EPEVTQTPSHQVTQMGQEVILRCVPISNHLYFYWYRQILGQKVEFLVSFYNNEISEKSEIFDDQFSVERPDGSNFTLKIRSTKLEDSAMYFCASTAEGAEQFFGPGTRLTVL.

The chain employs TRBV5-1 and TRBJ2-3; D is unclear. Germline CDR1 is SGHRS and CDR2 is YFSETQ. The V end was cut by 4 bases, the J end by 8 bases, with 8 bases between. CDR3 length equals 11 residues. As DNA, the CDR3 is TGCGCCAGCAGCGCGTCGGTTACGCAGTATTTT. It yields the protein CASSASVTQYF.

The V call is TRBV19, the J call TRBJ2-1; the match to TRBD1 covers 8 bases. Germline CDR1 LNHDA, CDR2 SQIVND (reference sequence). The V and J ends lost 6 bases and 4 bases, in that order; junction bases with no gene match: 2. The CDR3 consists of 13 residues. The CDR3 bases are TGTGCCAGTAGGGGGGACAGGTACAATGAGCAGTTCTTC. It codes for CASRGDRYNEQFF. Variable domain in full (rest from reference TRBV19 and TRBJ2-1): DGGITQSPKYLFRKEGQNVTLSCEQNLNHDAMYWYRQDPGQGLRLIYYSQIVNDFQKGDIAEGYSVSREKKESFPLTVTSAQKNPTAFYLCASRGDRYNEQFFGPGTRLTVL.

The CDR3 sequence: CASSLMGGVTDTQYF. The CDR3 bases are TGTGCCAGCAGCTTGATGGGGGGTGTAACAGATACGCAGTATTTT. This chain connects TRBV5-8 to TRBJ2-3; D perhaps matches TRBD2 (6 bases). Trimming left V 1 base short and J 3 bases short, with 12 bases between. The germline V gene encodes CDR1 SGHTS and CDR2 YDEGEE. The CDR3 has 15 residues.

This chain connects TRBV5-5 to TRBJ2-5, with 10 bases that match TRBD2. Trimming removed 6 bases from V and 8 bases from J; junction bases left unmatched: 16. Germline lookup yields CDR1 SGHKS and CDR2 YYEKEE (reference sequence). The length of the CDR3 is 16 residues. In nucleotides, the CDR3 is TGTGCCAGCATTTCCGGTGGGGCTAGCGGGAGTGGTACCCAGTACTTC. Residues: CASISGGASGSGTQYF.